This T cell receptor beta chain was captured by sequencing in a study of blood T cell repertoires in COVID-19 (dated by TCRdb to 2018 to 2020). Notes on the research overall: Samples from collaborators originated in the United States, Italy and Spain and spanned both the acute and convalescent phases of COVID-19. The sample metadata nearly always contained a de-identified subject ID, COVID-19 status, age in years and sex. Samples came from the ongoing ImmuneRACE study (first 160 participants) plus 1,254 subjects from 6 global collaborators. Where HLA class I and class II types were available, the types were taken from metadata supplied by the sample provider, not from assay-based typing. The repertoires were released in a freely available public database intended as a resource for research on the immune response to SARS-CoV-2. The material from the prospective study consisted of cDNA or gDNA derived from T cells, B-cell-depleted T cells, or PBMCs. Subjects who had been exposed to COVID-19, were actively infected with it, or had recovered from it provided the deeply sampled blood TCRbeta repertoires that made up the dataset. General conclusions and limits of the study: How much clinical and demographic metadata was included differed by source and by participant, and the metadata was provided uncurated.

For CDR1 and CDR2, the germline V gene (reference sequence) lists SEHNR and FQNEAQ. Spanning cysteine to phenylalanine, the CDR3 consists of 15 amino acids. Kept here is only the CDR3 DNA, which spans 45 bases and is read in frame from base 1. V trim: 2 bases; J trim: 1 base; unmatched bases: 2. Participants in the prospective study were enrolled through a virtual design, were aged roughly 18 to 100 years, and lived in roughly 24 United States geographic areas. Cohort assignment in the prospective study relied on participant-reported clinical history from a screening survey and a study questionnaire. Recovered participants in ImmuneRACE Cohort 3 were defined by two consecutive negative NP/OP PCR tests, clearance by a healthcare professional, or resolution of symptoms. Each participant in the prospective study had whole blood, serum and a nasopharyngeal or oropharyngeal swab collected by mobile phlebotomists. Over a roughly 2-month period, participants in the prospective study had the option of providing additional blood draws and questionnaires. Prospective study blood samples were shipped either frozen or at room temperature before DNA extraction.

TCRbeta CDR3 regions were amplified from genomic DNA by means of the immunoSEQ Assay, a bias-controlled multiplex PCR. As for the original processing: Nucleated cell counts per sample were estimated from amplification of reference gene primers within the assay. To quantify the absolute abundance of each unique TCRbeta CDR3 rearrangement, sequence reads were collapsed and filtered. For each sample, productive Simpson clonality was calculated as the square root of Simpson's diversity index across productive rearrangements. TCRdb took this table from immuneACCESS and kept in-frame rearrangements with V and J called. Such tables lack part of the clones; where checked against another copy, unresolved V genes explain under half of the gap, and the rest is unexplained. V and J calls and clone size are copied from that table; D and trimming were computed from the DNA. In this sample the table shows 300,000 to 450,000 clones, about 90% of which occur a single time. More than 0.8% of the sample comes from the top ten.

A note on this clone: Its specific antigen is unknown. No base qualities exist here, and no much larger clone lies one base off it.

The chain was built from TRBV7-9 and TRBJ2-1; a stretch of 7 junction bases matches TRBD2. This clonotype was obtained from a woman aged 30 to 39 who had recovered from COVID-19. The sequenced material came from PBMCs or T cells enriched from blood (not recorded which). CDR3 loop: CASSLLGGSYNEQFF. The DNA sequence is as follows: TGTGCCAGCAGCTTACTCGGGGGGTCCTACAATGAGCAGTTCTTC.